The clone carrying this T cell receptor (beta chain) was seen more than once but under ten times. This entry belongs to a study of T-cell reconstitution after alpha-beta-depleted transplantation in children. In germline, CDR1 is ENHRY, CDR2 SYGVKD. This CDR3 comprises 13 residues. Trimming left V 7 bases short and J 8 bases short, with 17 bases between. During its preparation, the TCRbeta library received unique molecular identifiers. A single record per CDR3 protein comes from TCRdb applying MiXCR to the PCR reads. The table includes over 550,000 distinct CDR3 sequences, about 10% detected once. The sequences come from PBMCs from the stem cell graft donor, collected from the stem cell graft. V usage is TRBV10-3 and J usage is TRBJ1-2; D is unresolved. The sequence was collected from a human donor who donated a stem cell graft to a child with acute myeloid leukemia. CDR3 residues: CAINLSPGEGYTF. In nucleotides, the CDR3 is TGTGCCATCAATCTTAGTCCTGGGGAAGGCTACACCTTC.